This T cell receptor (beta chain) was profiled in a study of shared clonotypes between healthy human individuals (dated by TCRdb to 2018 to 2020). Context from the whole study: A few men and two women, aged 18 to 49 years, made up the cohort. Between about 0.9 and 8.9 billion PBMCs per donor were obtained by leukapheresis. For each donor, three plates each were used for CD4 naive and CD4 memory, two plates were used for CD8 naive, and one plate was used for CD8 memory. To estimate repertoire size and how much clonotypes are shared between individuals, the study performed deep sequencing of blood TCR repertoires from a few healthy adults. To increase sequencing depth and limit assay-specific biases, TCR repertoire library preparation and sequencing were carried out by different laboratories using diverse techniques.

Using the deep immunoSEQ assay, TCR CDR3 regions were amplified from genomic DNA by multiplex PCR. Extracted genomic DNA from each cell subset was distributed evenly across all wells of several immunoSEQ 96-well plates, and each plate was treated as a replicate. For sorted subsets, approximately 200 ng of genomic DNA, equivalent to around 30,000 T cell genomes, went into each replicate PCR. The purified libraries were quantified using a Qubit 3.0 fluorometer, sized with a Bioanalyzer 2100, and then quantified again using the KAPA Library Quantification kit. Every immunoSEQ 96-well plate was sequenced on a separate single-read 150-cycle Illumina NextSeq 550 flow cell. In the original analysis: Because only junctional sequences without quality scores were contained in the immunoSEQ output, filtering matching that applied to full-length reads could not be performed. Sequences were annotated with PyIR, a Python wrapper for IgBLAST v1.9, using IMGT germline references to assign V/J genes and CDR3. Reads with weak V/J assignments (E-value above 1e-6), missing CDR3, stop codons, out-of-frame junctions, or ambiguous translated residues were removed. V3J clonotypes were defined by identical inferred V gene, J gene, and CDR3 amino acid sequence. Percentage overlap between repertoires was calculated by dividing the number of shared unique clonotypes by the size of the smaller repertoire. Three approaches were used to assess repertoire richness: RTK rarefaction, the Chao1 estimator, and Recon v2.1 estimates of unobserved clonotypes. Generation probabilities for all TCRbeta clonotypes obtained by the gDNA method from several donors were computed using OLGA. Held by TCRdb, this immuneACCESS table contains in-frame sequences only and omits some clones. Under half of the omission traces to an unresolved V gene where checked; the cause of the rest is unknown. V, J and clone size were drawn from that table, and D and trimming were deduced from the DNA. For this sample there are 190,000 or so clones; approximately 60% appear just once. Of the sample, roughly 10% falls within the top ten clones.

Worth noting for this clone: Its antigen has not been determined. Nothing much larger sits one base from this clone, and base qualities are not available.

The donors were healthy, HIV-negative adults who had no recently reported acute infections or vaccinations. Only Caucasian adults living in Nashville, Tennessee, USA were represented among the donors. CD4+ T cells were enriched through magnetic negative selection, after which naive cells were positively selected on CD45RA and the remaining negative fraction served as the memory subset. Blood was obtained by leukapheresis, after which PBMCs were separated by Ficoll-Histopaque density gradient centrifugation and cryopreserved in liquid nitrogen vapor phase. Analytical flow cytometry was used to check the purity and quantity of each magnetically sorted T cell population. Each sorted fraction had its genomic DNA isolated and then quantified by UV absorbance on a Nanodrop 2000c. The CDR3 spans 17 residues, from the cysteine through the phenylalanine. Here the CDR3 DNA is all that survives: 51 bases in frame from base 1. V is reduced by 8 bases and J by 0 bases, leaving a spacing of 17 bases between them. Based on the germline V gene, the CDR1 and CDR2 sequences are MDHEN and SYDVKM.

Paper-wide results and their limitations: Sampling was restricted to blood, and TCR repertoires in tissues likely differ from the TCR repertoires found in blood. Rarefaction of sorted-subset datasets indicated incomplete sequencing despite the large sequencing depth. Naive subsets generally had larger estimated clonotype richness than memory subsets. When four donors were compared, the shared fraction of clonotypes was around 5% for naive CD4, about 4% for naive CD8, more than 2% for memory CD4, and less than 0.5% for memory CD8. Pairwise subsampling led to the expectation that sequencing depth would affect the degree of clonotype sharing among donors. Compared with non-shared clonotypes, the clonotypes found in all four sorted-subset donors had higher generation probabilities. Because the study included a small number of donors, the genetic and exposure-history diversity represented was limited.

In this chain, TRBV28 is recombined with TRBJ2-6; the D call could be TRBD1 or TRBD2, with each sharing 5 bases. The material sequenced was memory CD4+ T cells sorted from blood. The cell subset or site label corresponds to: CD45RA-negative fraction. The receptor was derived from a man aged 25-45 years in good health. The nucleotide sequence is TGTGCCAGCGGGCAACTGGGGACCCACTCTGGGGCCAACGTCCTGACTTTC. Translation gives CASGQLGTHSGANVLTF.